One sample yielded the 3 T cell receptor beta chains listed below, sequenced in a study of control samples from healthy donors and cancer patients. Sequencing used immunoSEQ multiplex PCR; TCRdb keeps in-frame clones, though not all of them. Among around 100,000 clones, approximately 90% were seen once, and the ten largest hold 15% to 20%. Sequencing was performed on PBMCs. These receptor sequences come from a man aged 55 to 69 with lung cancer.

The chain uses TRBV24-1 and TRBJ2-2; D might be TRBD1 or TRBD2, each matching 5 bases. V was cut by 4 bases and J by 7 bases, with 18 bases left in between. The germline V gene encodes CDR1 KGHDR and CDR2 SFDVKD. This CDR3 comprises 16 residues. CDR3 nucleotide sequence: TGTGCCACCAGTGACCCCGGACACCAAGGAGGCGGGGAGCTGTTTTTT. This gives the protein CATSDPGHQGGGELFF.

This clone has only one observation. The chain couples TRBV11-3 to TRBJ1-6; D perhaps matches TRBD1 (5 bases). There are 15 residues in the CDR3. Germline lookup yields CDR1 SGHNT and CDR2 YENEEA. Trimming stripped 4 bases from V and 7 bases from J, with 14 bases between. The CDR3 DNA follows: TGTGCCAGCAGCTCCTCCACAGGACGAAATTCACCCCTCCACTTT. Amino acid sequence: CASSSSTGRNSPLHF. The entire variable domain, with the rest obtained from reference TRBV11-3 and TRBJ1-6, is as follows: EAGVVQSPRYKIIEKKQPVAFWCNPISGHNTLYWYLQNLGQGPELLIRYENEEAVDDSQLPKDRFSAERLKGVDSTLKIQPAELGDSAVYLCASSSSTGRNSPLHFGNGTRLTVT.

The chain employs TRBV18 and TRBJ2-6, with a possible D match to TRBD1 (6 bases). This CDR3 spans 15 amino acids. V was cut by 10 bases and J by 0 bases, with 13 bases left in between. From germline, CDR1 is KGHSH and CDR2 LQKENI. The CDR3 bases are TGTGCCACGAGGGAACAGGGCTCTGGGGCCAACGTCCTGACTTTC. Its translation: CATREQGSGANVLTF.